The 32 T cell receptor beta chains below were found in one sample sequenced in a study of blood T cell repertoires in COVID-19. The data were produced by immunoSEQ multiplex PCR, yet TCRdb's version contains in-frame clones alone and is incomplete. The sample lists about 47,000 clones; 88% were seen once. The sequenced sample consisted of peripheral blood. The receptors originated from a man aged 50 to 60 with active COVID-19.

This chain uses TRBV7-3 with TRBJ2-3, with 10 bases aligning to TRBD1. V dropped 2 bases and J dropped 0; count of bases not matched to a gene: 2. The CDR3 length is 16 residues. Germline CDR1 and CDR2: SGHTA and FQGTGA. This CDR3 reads CASSLQGQGSTDTQYF. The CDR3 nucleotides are TGTGCCAGCAGCTTACAGGGACAGGGGAGCACAGATACGCAGTATTTT.

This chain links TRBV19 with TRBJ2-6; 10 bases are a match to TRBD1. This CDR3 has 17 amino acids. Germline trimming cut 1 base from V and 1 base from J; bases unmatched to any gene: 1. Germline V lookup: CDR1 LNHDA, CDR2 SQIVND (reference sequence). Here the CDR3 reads CASSIGQGASGANVLTF. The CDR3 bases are TGTGCCAGTAGTATAGGACAGGGGGCTTCTGGGGCCAACGTCCTGACTTTC.

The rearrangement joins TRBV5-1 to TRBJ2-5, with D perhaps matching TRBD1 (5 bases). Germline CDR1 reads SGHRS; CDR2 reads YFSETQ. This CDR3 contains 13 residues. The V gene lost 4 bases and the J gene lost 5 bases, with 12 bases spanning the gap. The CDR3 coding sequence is TGCGCCAGCAGCAAAGGCGACAGTGAGACCCAGTACTTC. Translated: CASSKGDSETQYF.

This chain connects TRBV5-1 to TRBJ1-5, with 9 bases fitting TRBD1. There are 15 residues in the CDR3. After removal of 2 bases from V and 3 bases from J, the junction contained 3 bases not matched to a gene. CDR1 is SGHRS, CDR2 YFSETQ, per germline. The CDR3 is CASSFGQGYNQPQHF. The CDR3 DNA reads TGCGCCAGCAGCTTTGGACAGGGGTACAATCAGCCCCAGCATTTT.

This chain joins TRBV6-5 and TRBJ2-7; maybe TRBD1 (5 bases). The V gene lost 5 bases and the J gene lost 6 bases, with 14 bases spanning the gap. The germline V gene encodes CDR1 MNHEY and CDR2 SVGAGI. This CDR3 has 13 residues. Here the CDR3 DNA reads TGTGCCAGCAGTAGTTCCGAAAGGGGCGAGCAGTACGTC. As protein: CASSSSERGEQYV.

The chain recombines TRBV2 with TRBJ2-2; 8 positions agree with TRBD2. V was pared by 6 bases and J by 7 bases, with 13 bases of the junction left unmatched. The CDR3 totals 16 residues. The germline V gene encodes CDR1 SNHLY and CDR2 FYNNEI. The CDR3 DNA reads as TGTGCCAGCAGCCCACGAGTTACTAGCGGCTTCGGGGAGCTGTTTTTT. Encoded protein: CASSPRVTSGFGELFF.

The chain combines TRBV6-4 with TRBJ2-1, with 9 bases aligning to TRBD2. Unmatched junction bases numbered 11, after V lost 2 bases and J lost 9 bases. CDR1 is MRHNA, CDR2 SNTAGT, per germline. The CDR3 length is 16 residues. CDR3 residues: CASSDTAGGGQAEQFF. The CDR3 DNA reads TGTGCCAGCAGTGACACCGCGGGGGGGGGCCAGGCTGAGCAGTTCTTC.

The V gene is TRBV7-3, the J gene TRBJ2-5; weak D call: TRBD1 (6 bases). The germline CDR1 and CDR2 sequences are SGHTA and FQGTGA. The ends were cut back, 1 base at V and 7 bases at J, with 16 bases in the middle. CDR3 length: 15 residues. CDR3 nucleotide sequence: TGTGCCAGCAGCTTAAATGGGGGAGCCAGGGGGACCCAGTACTTC. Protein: CASSLNGGARGTQYF.

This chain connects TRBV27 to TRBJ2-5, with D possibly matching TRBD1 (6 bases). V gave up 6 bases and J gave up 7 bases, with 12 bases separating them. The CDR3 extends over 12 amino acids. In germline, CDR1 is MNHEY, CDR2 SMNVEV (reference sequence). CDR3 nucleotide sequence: TGTGCCAGCAGAGGGGGAAAAACGACCCAGTACTTC. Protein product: CASRGGKTTQYF.

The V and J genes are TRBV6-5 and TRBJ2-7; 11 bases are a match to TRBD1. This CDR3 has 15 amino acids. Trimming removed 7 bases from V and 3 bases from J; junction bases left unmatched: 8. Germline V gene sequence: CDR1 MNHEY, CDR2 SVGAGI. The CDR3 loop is CASMGTGGLRYEQYV. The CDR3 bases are TGTGCCAGCATGGGGACAGGGGGGCTACGCTACGAGCAGTACGTC.

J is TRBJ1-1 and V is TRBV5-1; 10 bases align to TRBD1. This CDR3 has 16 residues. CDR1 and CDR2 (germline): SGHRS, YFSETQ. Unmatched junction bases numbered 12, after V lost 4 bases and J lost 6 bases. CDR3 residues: CASSLGTGAPRAEAFF. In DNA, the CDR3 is TGCGCCAGCAGCCTCGGGACAGGGGCGCCGAGGGCTGAAGCTTTCTTT.

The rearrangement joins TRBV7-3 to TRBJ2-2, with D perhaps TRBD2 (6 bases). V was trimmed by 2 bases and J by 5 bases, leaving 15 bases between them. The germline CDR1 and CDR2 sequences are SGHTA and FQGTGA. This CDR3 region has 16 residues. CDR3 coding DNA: TGTGCCAGCAGCTTAGGTAGCGGTCGGGGGACCGGGGAGCTGTTTTTT. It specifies CASSLGSGRGTGELFF.

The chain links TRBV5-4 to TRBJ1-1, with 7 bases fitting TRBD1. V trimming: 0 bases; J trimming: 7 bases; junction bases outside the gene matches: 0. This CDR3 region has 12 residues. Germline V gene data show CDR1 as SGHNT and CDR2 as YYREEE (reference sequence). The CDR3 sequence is CASSLGQGEAFF. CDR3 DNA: TGTGCCAGCAGCTTGGGACAGGGTGAAGCTTTCTTT.

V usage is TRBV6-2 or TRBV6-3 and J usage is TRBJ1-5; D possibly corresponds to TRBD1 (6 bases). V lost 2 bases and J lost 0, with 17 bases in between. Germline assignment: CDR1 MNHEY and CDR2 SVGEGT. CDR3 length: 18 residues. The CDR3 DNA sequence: TGTGCCAGCAGTTACCCAGGTGGACAGCTTAATAGCAATCAGCCCCAGCATTTT. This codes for CASSYPGGQLNSNQPQHF.

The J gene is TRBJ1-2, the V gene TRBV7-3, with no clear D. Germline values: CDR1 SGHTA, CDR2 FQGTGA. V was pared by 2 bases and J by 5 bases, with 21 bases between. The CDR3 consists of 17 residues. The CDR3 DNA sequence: TGTGCCAGCAGCTTAGGAGTGGGTTCTTCCCCGGTTTATGGCTACACCTTC. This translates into CASSLGVGSSPVYGYTF.

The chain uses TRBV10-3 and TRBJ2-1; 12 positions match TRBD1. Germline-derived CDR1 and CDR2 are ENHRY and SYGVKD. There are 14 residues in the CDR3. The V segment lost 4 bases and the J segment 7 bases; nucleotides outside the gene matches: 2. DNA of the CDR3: TGTGCCATCAGTGGGGACAGGGGGCTGAATGAGCAGTTCTTC. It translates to CAISGDRGLNEQFF.

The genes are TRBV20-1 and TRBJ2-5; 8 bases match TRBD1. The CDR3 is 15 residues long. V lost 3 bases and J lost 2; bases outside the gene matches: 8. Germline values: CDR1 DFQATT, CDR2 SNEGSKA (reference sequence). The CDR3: CSASRARGQQETQYF. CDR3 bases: TGCAGTGCTAGTAGGGCCAGGGGGCAACAAGAGACCCAGTACTTC.

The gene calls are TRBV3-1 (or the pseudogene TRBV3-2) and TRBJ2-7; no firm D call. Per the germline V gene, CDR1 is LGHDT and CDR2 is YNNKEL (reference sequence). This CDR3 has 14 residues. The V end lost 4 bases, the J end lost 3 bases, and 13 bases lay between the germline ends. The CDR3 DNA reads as TGTGCCAGCAGCCCCGGGTCATCCGGCTACGAGCAGTACGTC. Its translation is CASSPGSSGYEQYV.

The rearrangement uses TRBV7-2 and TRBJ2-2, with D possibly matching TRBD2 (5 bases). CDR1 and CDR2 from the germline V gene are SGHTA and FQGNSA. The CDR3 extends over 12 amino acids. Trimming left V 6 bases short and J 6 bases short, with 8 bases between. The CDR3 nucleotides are TGTGCCAGCAGGGACTTTTCCGGGGAGCTGTTTTTT. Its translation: CASRDFSGELFF.

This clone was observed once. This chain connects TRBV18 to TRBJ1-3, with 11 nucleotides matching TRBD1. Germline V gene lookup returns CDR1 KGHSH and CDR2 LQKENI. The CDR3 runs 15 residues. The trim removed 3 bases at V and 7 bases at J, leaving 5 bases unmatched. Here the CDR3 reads CASSPGQGAYNTIYF. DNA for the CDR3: TGTGCCAGCTCACCCGGACAGGGGGCGTATAACACCATATATTTT.

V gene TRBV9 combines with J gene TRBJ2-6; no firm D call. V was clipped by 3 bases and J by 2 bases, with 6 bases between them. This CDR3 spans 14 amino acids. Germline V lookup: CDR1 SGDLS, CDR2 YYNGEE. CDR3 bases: TGTGCCAGCAGCGCCTATCCTGGGGCCAACGTCCTGACTTTC. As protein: CASSAYPGANVLTF.

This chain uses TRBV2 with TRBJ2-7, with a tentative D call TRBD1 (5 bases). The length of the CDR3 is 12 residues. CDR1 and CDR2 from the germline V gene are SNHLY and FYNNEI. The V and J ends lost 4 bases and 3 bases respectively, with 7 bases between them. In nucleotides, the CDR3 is TGTGCCAGCAGTGGGACATACTACGAGCAGTACGTC. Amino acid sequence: CASSGTYYEQYV.

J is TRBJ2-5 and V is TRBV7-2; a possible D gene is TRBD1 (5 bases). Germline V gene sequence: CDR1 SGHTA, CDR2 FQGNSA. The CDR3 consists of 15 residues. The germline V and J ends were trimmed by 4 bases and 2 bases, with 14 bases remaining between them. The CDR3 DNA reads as TGTGCCAGCAGCTCAACGTGGACAAATCAAGAGACCCAGTACTTC. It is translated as CASSSTWTNQETQYF.

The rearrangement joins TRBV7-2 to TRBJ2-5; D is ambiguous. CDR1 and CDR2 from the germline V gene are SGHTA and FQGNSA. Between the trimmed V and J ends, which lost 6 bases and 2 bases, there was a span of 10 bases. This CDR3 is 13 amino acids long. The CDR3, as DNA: TGTGCCAGCAGTTTAACTTGGCAAGAGACCCAGTACTTC. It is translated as CASSLTWQETQYF.

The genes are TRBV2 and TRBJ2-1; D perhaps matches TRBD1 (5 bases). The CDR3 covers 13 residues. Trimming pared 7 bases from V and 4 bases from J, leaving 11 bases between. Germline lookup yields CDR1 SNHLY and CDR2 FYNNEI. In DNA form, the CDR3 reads TGTGCCAGCACCCAGGGCGGATACAATGAGCAGTTCTTC. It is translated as CASTQGGYNEQFF. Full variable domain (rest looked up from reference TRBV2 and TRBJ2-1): EPEVTQTPSHQVTQMGQEVILRCVPISNHLYFYWYRQILGQKVEFLVSFYNNEISEKSEIFDDQFSVERPDGSNFTLKIRSTKLEDSAMYFCASTQGGYNEQFFGPGTRLTVL.

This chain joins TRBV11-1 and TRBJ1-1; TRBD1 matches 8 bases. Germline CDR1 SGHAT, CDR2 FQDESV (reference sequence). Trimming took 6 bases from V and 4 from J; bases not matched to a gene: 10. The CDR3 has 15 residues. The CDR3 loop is CASRNHRGGGTEAFF. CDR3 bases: TGTGCCAGCAGAAACCACAGGGGGGGAGGCACTGAAGCTTTCTTT. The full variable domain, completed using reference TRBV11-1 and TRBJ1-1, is EAEVAQSPRYKITEKSQAVAFWCDPISGHATLYWYRQILGQGPELLVQFQDESVVDDSQLPKDRFSAERLKGVDSTLKIQPAELGDSAMYLCASRNHRGGGTEAFFGQGTRLTVV.

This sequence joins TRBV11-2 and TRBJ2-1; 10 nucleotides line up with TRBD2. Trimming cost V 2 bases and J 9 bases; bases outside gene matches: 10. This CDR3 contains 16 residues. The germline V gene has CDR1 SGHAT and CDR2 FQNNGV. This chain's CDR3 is CASSLMLSGRNSEQFF. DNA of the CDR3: TGTGCCAGCAGCTTAATGCTTAGCGGGAGGAATTCTGAGCAGTTCTTC.

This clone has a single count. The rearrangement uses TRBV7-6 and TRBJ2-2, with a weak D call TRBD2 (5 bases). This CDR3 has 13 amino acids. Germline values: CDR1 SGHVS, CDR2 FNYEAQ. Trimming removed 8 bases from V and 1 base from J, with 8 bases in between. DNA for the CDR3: TGTGCCAGCTCCAGCGGGAACACCGGGGAGCTGTTTTTT. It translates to CASSSGNTGELFF.

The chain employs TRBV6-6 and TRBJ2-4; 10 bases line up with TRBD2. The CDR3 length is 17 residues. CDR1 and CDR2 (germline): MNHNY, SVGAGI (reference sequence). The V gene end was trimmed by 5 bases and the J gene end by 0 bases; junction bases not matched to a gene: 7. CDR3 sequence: CASSPKGLAVAKNIQYF. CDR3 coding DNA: TGTGCCAGCAGTCCCAAAGGACTAGCGGTAGCCAAAAACATTCAGTACTTC.

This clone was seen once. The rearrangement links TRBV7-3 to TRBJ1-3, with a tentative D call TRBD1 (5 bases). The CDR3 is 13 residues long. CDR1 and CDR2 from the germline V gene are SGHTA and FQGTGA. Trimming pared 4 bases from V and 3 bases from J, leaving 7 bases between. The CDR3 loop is CASSSRVGNTIYF. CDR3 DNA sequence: TGTGCCAGCAGCTCCAGGGTTGGAAACACCATATATTTT.

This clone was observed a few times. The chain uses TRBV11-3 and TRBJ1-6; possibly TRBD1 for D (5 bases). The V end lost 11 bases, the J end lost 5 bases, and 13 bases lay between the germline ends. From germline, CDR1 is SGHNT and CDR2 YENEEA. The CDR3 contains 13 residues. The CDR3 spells CASKDRDNSPLHF. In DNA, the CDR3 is TGTGCCTCAAAAGACAGAGATAATTCACCCCTCCACTTT.

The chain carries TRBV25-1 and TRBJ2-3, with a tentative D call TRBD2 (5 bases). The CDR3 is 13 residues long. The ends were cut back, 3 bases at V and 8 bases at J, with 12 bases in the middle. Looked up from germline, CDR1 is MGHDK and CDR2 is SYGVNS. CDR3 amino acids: CASSDKGAATQYF. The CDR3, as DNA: TGTGCCAGCAGTGATAAAGGAGCGGCTACGCAGTATTTT.